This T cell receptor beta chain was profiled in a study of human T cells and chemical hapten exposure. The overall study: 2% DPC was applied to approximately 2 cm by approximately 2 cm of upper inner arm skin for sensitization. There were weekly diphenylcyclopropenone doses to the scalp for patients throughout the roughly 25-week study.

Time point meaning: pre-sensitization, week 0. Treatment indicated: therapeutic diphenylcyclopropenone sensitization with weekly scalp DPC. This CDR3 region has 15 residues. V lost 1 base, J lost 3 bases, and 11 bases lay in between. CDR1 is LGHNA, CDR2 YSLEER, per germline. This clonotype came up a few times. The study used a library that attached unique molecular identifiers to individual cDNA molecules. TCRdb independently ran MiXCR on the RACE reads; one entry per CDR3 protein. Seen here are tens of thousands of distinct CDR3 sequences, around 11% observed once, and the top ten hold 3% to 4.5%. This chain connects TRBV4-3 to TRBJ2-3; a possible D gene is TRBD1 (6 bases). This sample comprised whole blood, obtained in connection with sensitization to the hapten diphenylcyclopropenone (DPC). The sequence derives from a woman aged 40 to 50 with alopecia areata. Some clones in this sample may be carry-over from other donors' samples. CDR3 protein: CASSQGQVGTDTQYF. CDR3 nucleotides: TGCGCCAGCAGCCAAGGACAGGTGGGGACAGATACGCAGTATTTT.